This T cell receptor (beta chain) was captured by sequencing in a study of cytotoxic CD8 clonotypes in ibrutinib-treated CLL. About the study: Of a cohort that held 11 to 12 relapsed/refractory and around 14 treatment-naive patients, fewer than 18 were IGHV unmutated. Among responders, roughly 25 were partial and 2 complete; after median approximately 6 years, around 14 stayed remitted and roughly 12 progressed.

The CDR3 consists of 12 residues. The V end was cut by 5 bases, the J end by 4 bases, with 9 bases between. Per the germline V gene, CDR1 is GTSNPN and CDR2 is SVGIG (reference sequence). Findings and caveats of the study: Private clonotypes, not public ones, expanded at ibrutinib response.

TCRdb's copy holds only in-frame clones and misses some; the assay was immunoSEQ multiplex PCR. The profile shows 80,000 to 95,000 clones, roughly 80% of them singletons. Genomic DNA in a quantity of roughly 2.2 micrograms was derived from cryopreserved PBMCs for TCR beta libraries. Details on this clone: The antigen remains unidentified.

The V and J genes are TRBV30 and TRBJ1-3; D not certain. The receptor was isolated from a human donor with chronic lymphocytic leukemia. Sequenced here: PBMCs, sampled after 12 months of ibrutinib treatment. The CDR3 loop is CAWRMPGNTIYF. Here the CDR3 DNA reads TGTGCCTGGCGCATGCCCGGAAACACCATATATTTT.